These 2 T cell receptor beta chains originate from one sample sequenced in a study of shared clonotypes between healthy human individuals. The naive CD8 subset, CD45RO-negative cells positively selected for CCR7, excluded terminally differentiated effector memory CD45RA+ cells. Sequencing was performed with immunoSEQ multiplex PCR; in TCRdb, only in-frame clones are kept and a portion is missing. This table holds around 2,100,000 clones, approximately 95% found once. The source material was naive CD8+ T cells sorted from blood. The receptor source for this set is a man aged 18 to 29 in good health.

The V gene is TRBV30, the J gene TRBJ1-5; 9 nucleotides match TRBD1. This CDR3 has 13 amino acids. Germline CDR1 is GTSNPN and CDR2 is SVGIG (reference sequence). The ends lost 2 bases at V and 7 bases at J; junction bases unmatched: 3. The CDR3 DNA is TGTGCCTGGAGTTGGGACAGGGACCAGCCCCAGCATTTT. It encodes CAWSWDRDQPQHF.

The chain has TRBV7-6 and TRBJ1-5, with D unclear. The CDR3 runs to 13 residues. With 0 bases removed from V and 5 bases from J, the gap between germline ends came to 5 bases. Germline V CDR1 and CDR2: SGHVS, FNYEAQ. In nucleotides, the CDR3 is TGTGCCAGCAGCTTAGCGGCGGATCAGCCCCAGCATTTT. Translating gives CASSLAADQPQHF.